The 15 T cell receptor beta chains below were found in one sample sequenced in a study of shared clonotypes between healthy human individuals (dated by TCRdb to 2020 to 2022). The library was built by means of the immunoSEQ multiplex PCR assay. TCRdb holds this immuneACCESS table with in-frame rearrangements only. Some clones are missing; in checked studies, unresolved V genes explain under half, and the rest has no known cause. The sample has about 2 million clones on record, just under 95% of them singletons. The ten most abundant clones make up roughly 1% of the sample. For the CD8 naive samples, CD45RO-negative cells were positively selected for CCR7, yielding a CD45RA+CCR7+ population from which TemRA cells were excluded. Sequenced sample: naive CD8+ T cells sorted from blood. According to the study, the label for this sample's cell subset or site signals: CD45RA+CCR7+. The source of these receptors is a man between 18 and 35 years old in good health.

The chain uses TRBV19 and TRBJ2-3; 7 bases fit TRBD2. Unmatched junction bases numbered 14, after V lost 5 bases and J lost 6 bases. Germline assignment: CDR1 LNHDA and CDR2 SQIVND (reference sequence). The CDR3 covers 16 residues. The CDR3 protein is CASSPVWEGPQDTQYF. CDR3 nucleotide sequence: TGTGCCAGTAGTCCGGTCTGGGAGGGCCCCCAGGATACGCAGTATTTT.

This chain links TRBV13 with TRBJ2-1; no definite D call. Trimming stripped 1 base from V and 10 bases from J, with 11 bases between. The CDR3 is 13 amino acids. Germline V gene data show CDR1 as PRHDT and CDR2 as FYEKMQ (reference sequence). CDR3 protein: CASSLDQTEEQFF. Written as DNA, the CDR3 is TGTGCCAGCAGCTTAGACCAAACAGAGGAGCAGTTCTTC.

This clone was observed once. This chain uses TRBV19 with TRBJ1-5; D is uncertain. Per the germline V gene, CDR1 is LNHDA and CDR2 is SQIVND (reference sequence). V was cut by 7 bases and J by 4 bases, with 17 bases left in between. The CDR3 contains 15 residues. The CDR3 DNA follows: TGTGCCAGTACCACCCCGTTGGATCGGAATCAGCCCCAGCATTTT. As protein: CASTTPLDRNQPQHF.

V is TRBV27 and J is TRBJ2-7; 10 bases align to TRBD1. V was clipped by 5 bases and J by 0 bases; unmatched bases: 4. Germline CDR1 and CDR2: MNHEY and SMNVEV (reference sequence). This CDR3 has 15 residues. CDR3 nucleotide sequence: TGTGCCAGCAGTCCCCGGGACAGGGGCTCCTACGAGCAGTACTTC. Translating it yields CASSPRDRGSYEQYF.

V gene TRBV19 combines with J gene TRBJ2-7, with 10 bases matching TRBD1. Losses at the gene ends were 1 base for V and 2 bases for J; bases not matched to a gene: 2. This CDR3 spans 15 amino acids. Germline CDR1 LNHDA, CDR2 SQIVND (reference sequence). The CDR3 region is CASSIGGTGAYEQYF. The CDR3 DNA is TGTGCCAGTAGTATAGGTGGGACAGGGGCCTACGAGCAGTACTTC.

The chain recombines TRBV5-3 with TRBJ2-1; D might be TRBD1 (6 bases). TRBV5-3 is assigned to the ORF class and has an uncertain function. The CDR3 is 15 amino acids. V lost 3 bases to trimming and J lost 0 bases, with 10 bases between them. CDR3 DNA sequence: TGTGCCAGAAGCTCGGGACACCGCTCCTACAATGAGCAGTTCTTC. Translation gives CARSSGHRSYNEQFF.

A note on this clone: Within the sample, other DNA sequences also encode this same CDR3. V is TRBV7-9 and J is TRBJ2-7; the D is unclear. The CDR3 contains 12 residues. Germline V lookup: CDR1 SEHNR, CDR2 FQNEAQ (reference sequence). The V end lost 1 base, the J end lost 2 bases, and 3 bases lay between the germline ends. The CDR3: CASSLEAYEQYF. CDR3 nucleotides: TGTGCCAGCAGCTTAGAAGCCTACGAGCAGTACTTC. The variable domain in full, with the rest retrieved from reference TRBV7-9 and TRBJ2-7, is DTGVSQNPRHKITKRGQNVTFRCDPISEHNRLYWYRQTLGQGPEFLTYFQNEAQLEKSRLLSDRFSAERPKGSFSTLEIQRTEQGDSAMYLCASSLEAYEQYFGPGTRLTVT.

The chain recombines TRBV5-4 with TRBJ2-3; TRBD2 agrees at 15 bases. From germline, CDR1 is SGHNT and CDR2 YYREEE (reference sequence). This CDR3 region has 20 residues. The V gene end was trimmed by 3 bases and the J gene end by 6 bases; junction bases not matched to a gene: 17. CDR3 sequence: CASSSHGLAGGPRGLDTQYF. CDR3 DNA: TGTGCCAGCAGCTCCCATGGACTAGCGGGGGGGCCCAGGGGCTTGGATACGCAGTATTTT.

About this clone: The sample holds other DNA sequences that translate to the same CDR3. The CDR3: CASSTNTGELFF. Here the CDR3 DNA reads TGTGCCAGCAGCACTAACACCGGGGAGCTGTTTTTT. The chain combines TRBV9 with TRBJ2-2; D gene uncertain. The CDR3 is 12 residues long. Germline CDR1 and CDR2: SGDLS and YYNGEE. V shed 4 bases and J shed 2 bases, with 3 bases lying between them.

This chain uses TRBV28 with TRBJ2-1; the D is unclear. V lost 6 bases and J lost 5, with 17 bases in between. Germline loops: CDR1 MDHEN, CDR2 SYDVKM. The length of the CDR3 is 15 residues. The CDR3 reads CASSPQWTSHNEQFF. The DNA of the CDR3 is TGTGCCAGCAGCCCACAGTGGACGAGCCACAATGAGCAGTTCTTC.

V and J are TRBV5-1 and TRBJ1-2; D not resolved. The CDR3 has 14 residues. V lost 0 bases to trimming and J lost 6 bases, with 12 bases between them. Germline CDR1 reads SGHRS; CDR2 reads YFSETQ. The CDR3, as DNA: TGCGCCAGCAGCTTGGTTGTCCACAATGATGGCTACACCTTC. Translating gives CASSLVVHNDGYTF.

This chain uses TRBV15 with TRBJ1-1; D might be TRBD1 (5 bases). Trimming stripped 6 bases from V and 0 bases from J, with 11 bases between. The CDR3 extends over 14 amino acids. Germline V gene lookup returns CDR1 LNHNV and CDR2 YYDKDF (reference sequence). CDR3 region: CATRRTGLNTEAFF. CDR3 sequence (DNA): TGTGCCACCAGAAGAACAGGCTTGAACACTGAAGCTTTCTTT.

This chain uses TRBV7-6 with TRBJ2-1, with 11 bases lining up with TRBD2. Germline values: CDR1 SGHVS, CDR2 FNYEAQ. V lost 1 base, J lost 4 bases, and 6 bases stayed unmatched. The CDR3 extends over 17 amino acids. For the CDR3, the DNA is TGTGCCAGCAGCTTAGTTATTAGCGGGGGGGATTACAATGAGCAGTTCTTC. This encodes CASSLVISGGDYNEQFF.

The chain is built from TRBV28 and TRBJ2-3; D unclear. The CDR3 runs to 17 residues. The germline V gene has CDR1 MDHEN and CDR2 SYDVKM. V was trimmed by 5 bases and J by 6 bases, leaving 24 bases between them. This CDR3 is CASSPFHRATHGDTQYF. CDR3 in DNA: TGTGCCAGCAGTCCTTTCCACCGGGCCACCCACGGGGATACGCAGTATTTT.

The chain employs TRBV9 and TRBJ2-1; D tentatively fits TRBD1 or TRBD2 (5 bases each). This CDR3 region has 13 residues. Germline V gene sequence: CDR1 SGDLS, CDR2 YYNGEE. V was cut by 3 bases and J by 8 bases, with 12 bases left in between. In nucleotides, the CDR3 is TGTGCCAGCAGCGGGGACGGGTGGGATGAGCAGTTCTTC. Translation: CASSGDGWDEQFF.